The 8 T cell receptor beta chains below come from one sample, sequenced in a study of T-cell reconstitution after alpha-beta-depleted transplantation in children. Unique molecular identifiers were incorporated into the prepared TCRbeta library. TCRdb independently ran MiXCR on the PCR reads; one entry per CDR3 protein. The data show 150,000 to 250,000 distinct CDR3 sequences, approximately 6% seen once. Sequenced material: PBMCs, taken before TCRalphabeta/CD19-depleted stem cell transplant. All receptors come from a girl under three years old with combined immunodeficiency, due to receive a stem cell transplant.

This clonotype was seen at least ten times. The gene calls are TRBV20-1 and TRBJ2-1; a weak D match, TRBD2 (6 bases). Germline V gene lookup returns CDR1 DFQATT and CDR2 SNEGSKA (reference sequence). CDR3 length: 11 amino acids. Deletions cut 3 bases from V and 8 bases from J, with 8 bases between. CDR3 nucleotide sequence: TGCAGTGCTAGGGGGGGATATGAGCAGTTCTTC. This translates into CSARGGYEQFF.

Worth noting for this clonotype: A junction end diverges from the germline sequence, so it may reflect a read error. The chain recombines TRBV4-3 with TRBJ2-1; 10 positions match TRBD1. This CDR3 is 17 amino acids long. Germline lookup yields CDR1 LGHNA and CDR2 YSLEER. The CDR3 loop is CAISQVLTGGGYNEQFF. Written as DNA, the CDR3 is TGCGCCATCAGCCAAGTTCTGACAGGGGGCGGATACAATGAGCAGTTCTTC.

The rearrangement uses TRBV4-3 and TRBJ2-6; D is unresolved. Germline CDR1 and CDR2: LGHNA and YSLEER. The V end was cut by 0 bases, the J end by 0 bases, with 15 bases between. The CDR3 sequence is 19 residues long. This CDR3 is CASSQEGQRRFSGANVLTF. Written as DNA, the CDR3 is TGCGCCAGCAGCCAAGAGGGCCAGCGCCGGTTCTCTGGGGCCAACGTCCTGACTTTC.

The chain joins TRBV6-1 to TRBJ2-1, with TRBD1 identical over 8 bases. The CDR3 spans 16 residues. CDR1 and CDR2 (germline): MNHNS, SASEGT. V gave up 6 bases and J gave up 9 bases; unmatched junction bases: 16. In DNA form, the CDR3 reads TGTGCCAGCAGCCGTGAAACAGGGGGAGGAACAATTGAGCAGTTCTTC. It specifies CASSRETGGGTIEQFF.

This clonotype was seen many times. V is TRBV9 and J is TRBJ2-7; 8 bases are shared with TRBD2. Germline loops: CDR1 SGDLS, CDR2 YYNGEE. The junction had 4 bases not matched to a gene; V was cut back by 3 bases and J by 2 bases. The CDR3 runs to 14 residues. Here the CDR3 reads CASSGSGATYEQYF. CDR3 nucleotides: TGTGCCAGCAGCGGTAGCGGGGCTACCTACGAGCAGTACTTC. The whole variable domain, remainder taken from reference TRBV9 and TRBJ2-7, is DSGVTQTPKHLITATGQRVTLRCSPRSGDLSVYWYQQSLDQGLQFLIQYYNGEERAKGNILERFSAQQFPDLHSELNLSSLELGDSALYFCASSGSGATYEQYFGPGTRLTVT.

In regard to this clonotype: A much more abundant neighbour one base away suggests this may be a read error. Likely a read error: the CDR3 ends without its conserved phenylalanine or tryptophan. The V and J genes are TRBV20-1 and TRBJ2-2; TRBD1 matches 8 bases. The CDR3 contains 17 residues. Looked up from germline, CDR1 is DFQATT and CDR2 is SNEGSKA (reference sequence). Trimming at V came to 1 base and at J to 6 bases, leaving 13 bases not matched to a gene. In DNA form, the CDR3 reads TGCAGTGCTAGAGCCCCCCCCGACAGGGGAAGATCCGGGGAGCTGTTTTGT. Translation gives CSARAPPDRGRSGELFC.

At least ten counts were recorded for this clonotype. The CDR3 nucleotides are TGTGCCAGCAGCTTACCGCTCGGGGTTGGGGAGACCCAGTACTTC. It translates to CASSLPLGVGETQYF. The V gene is TRBV7-8, the J gene TRBJ2-5; a possible D gene is TRBD2 (5 bases). V gave up 2 bases and J gave up 5 bases, with 15 bases separating them. Germline loops: CDR1 SGHVS, CDR2 FQNEAQ. The CDR3 has 15 amino acids.

This clonotype has ten or more counts. The chain links TRBV7-2 to TRBJ2-3, with a possible D match to TRBD2 (6 bases). V shed 1 base and J shed 6 bases, with 11 bases lying between them. The CDR3 is 14 amino acids. Germline-derived CDR1 and CDR2 are SGHTA and FQGNSA. The DNA for the CDR3 is TGTGCCAGCAGCTTAGTCTTTCGGGGGGATACGCAGTATTTT. It encodes CASSLVFRGDTQYF.